The clone carrying this TCR beta chain was detected many times. This sample stems from a study of T cells in Graves' hyperthyroidism and ophthalmopathy. Looking at the study overall: Sampling of peripheral blood happened at initial diagnosis, prior to any treatment.

Amplification of TCR beta CDR3 regions used RNA as the template. TCR CDR3 underwent first-round RT-PCR with the HTBI primer set. Each CDR3 protein is one row after TCRdb ran MiXCR on the multiplex PCR reads. Among about 180,000 distinct CDR3 sequences listed, over 15% were seen once. The germline V gene encodes CDR1 SEHNR and CDR2 FQNEAQ (reference sequence). The V end lost 3 bases, the J end lost 6 bases, and 15 bases lay between the germline ends. The CDR3 sequence is 15 residues long. This receptor was identified in a woman aged 45-60 years with Graves' hyperthyroidism. The material sequenced was blood. This chain links TRBV7-9 with TRBJ2-1, with D possibly being TRBD1 or TRBD2 (6 bases each). The CDR3 nucleotides read TGTGCCAGCAGCTTGACCGGGGGCCTTTCCAATGAGCAGTTCTTC. Translated: CASSLTGGLSNEQFF.